The 21 T cell receptor beta chains reported below all come from one sample, sequenced in a study of beta chain features in type 1 diabetes. The whole isolated RNA underwent reverse transcription, so sequencing captured expressed TCRB transcripts. This table comes from immunoSEQ multiplex PCR, and its TCRdb copy is limited to in-frame clones, with some not included. The profile shows 130,000 to 150,000 clones, roughly 48% of them singletons. The sequencing sample was made of Tregs from blood. The source is a man aged 18 to 35 in good health.

The chain links TRBV7-2 to TRBJ2-7, with 7 positions matching TRBD1. Germline V gene lookup returns CDR1 SGHTA and CDR2 FQGNSA. The CDR3 runs 12 residues. Unmatched junction bases numbered 6, after V lost 5 bases and J lost 8 bases. CDR3 sequence reads: CASSATGDQQYF. The CDR3 region has the DNA TGTGCCAGCAGCGCCACAGGGGATCAGCAGTACTTC. Filled out from reference TRBV7-2 and TRBJ2-7, the complete variable domain reads GAGVSQSPSNKVTEKGKDVELRCDPISGHTALYWYRQSLGQGLEFLIYFQGNSAPDKSGLPSDRFSAERTGGSVSTLTIQRTQQEDSAVYLCASSATGDQQYFGPGTRLTVT.

This clone was recorded a few times. This rearrangement joins TRBV25-1 to TRBJ1-2, with 11 bases matching TRBD1. The V segment lost 0 bases and the J segment 8 bases; nucleotides outside the gene matches: 8. The V gene's germline CDR1 is MGHDK and CDR2 SYGVNS. The CDR3 contains 16 residues. CDR3 sequence reads: CASSEYNGQGARGYTF. The CDR3 DNA reads TGTGCCAGCAGTGAATATAACGGACAGGGGGCGCGAGGCTACACCTTC.

The gene calls are TRBV27 and TRBJ1-2; TRBD1 aligns across 8 bases. Germline V lookup: CDR1 MNHEY, CDR2 SMNVEV (reference sequence). The CDR3 is 17 amino acids. The V gene end was trimmed by 10 bases and the J gene end by 3 bases; junction bases not matched to a gene: 19. The CDR3, as DNA: TGTGCCACTGCAATCCGGGGGACAGGCTTCCCCTACTATGGCTACACCTTC. Translation gives CATAIRGTGFPYYGYTF.

With respect to this clone: Other DNA sequences in this sample translate to the same CDR3. The J gene is TRBJ1-1, the V gene TRBV30, with 7 bases aligning to TRBD1. Germline trimming cut 2 bases from V and 1 base from J; bases unmatched to any gene: 4. The CDR3 runs to 14 residues. CDR1 is GTSNPN and CDR2 is SVGIG in the germline V gene (reference sequence). CDR3 region: CAWSFDRANTEAFF. CDR3 DNA sequence: TGTGCCTGGAGTTTTGACAGGGCGAACACTGAAGCTTTCTTT.

Comment on this clone: The junction shows a germline mismatch at one end, possibly a read error. The gene calls are TRBV4-1 and TRBJ2-3; D gene uncertain. Germline CDR1 reads MGHRA; CDR2 reads YSYEKL. This CDR3 contains 13 residues. CDR3 bases: TGTGCCAGCAGCCGAAGACAAGCAGATACGCAGTATTTT. This encodes CASSRRQADTQYF.

The rearrangement joins TRBV18 to TRBJ2-7, with 7 positions matching TRBD1. Germline V lookup: CDR1 KGHSH, CDR2 LQKENI. The CDR3 has 15 residues. V gave up 0 bases and J gave up 7 bases; unmatched junction bases: 9. The CDR3 DNA reads as TGTGCCAGCTCACCACCATCACCGACAGGGCAAGAGCAGTACTTC. Protein: CASSPPSPTGQEQYF.

This chain joins TRBV6-6 and TRBJ1-3, with 7 bases fitting TRBD1. This CDR3 region has 14 residues. Per germline, CDR1 MNHNY and CDR2 SVGAGI (reference sequence). V shed 5 bases, J shed 0 bases, and the junction held 1 base outside the gene matches. This CDR3 reads CASSHRGSGNTIYF. In DNA, the CDR3 is TGTGCCAGCAGTCACAGGGGCTCTGGAAACACCATATATTTT.

In its sample, this clone was seen a few times. DNA for the CDR3: TGCGCCAGCAGCTTGTGGGCGGGAGCTAATGAGCAGTTCTTC. Amino acids: CASSLWAGANEQFF. This chain connects TRBV5-1 to TRBJ2-1; the match to TRBD2 covers 7 bases. V lost 1 base to trimming and J lost 7 bases; unmatched junction nucleotides: 5. Germline V gives CDR1 SGHRS, CDR2 YFSETQ. The CDR3 is 14 residues long. Drawing the rest from reference TRBV5-1 and TRBJ2-1, the complete variable domain is KAGVTQTPRYLIKTRGQQVTLSCSPISGHRSVSWYQQTPGQGLQFLFEYFSETQRNKGNFPGRFSGRQFSNSRSEMNVSTLELGDSALYLCASSLWAGANEQFFGPGTRLTVL.

The gene calls are TRBV19 and TRBJ1-1; D remains unclear. This CDR3 region has 13 residues. Trimming removed 7 bases at V and 2 bases at J, with 11 bases between. CDR1 and CDR2 (germline): LNHDA, SQIVND (reference sequence). DNA of the CDR3: TGTGCCAGTACGAGGGTGTTTAACACTGAAGCTTTCTTT. This sequence encodes CASTRVFNTEAFF.

In this sample, this clone turned up a few times. This chain's CDR3 is CASSEPSSYNEQFF. The DNA for the CDR3 is TGTGCCAGCAGTGAACCGAGCTCCTACAATGAGCAGTTCTTC. The rearrangement links TRBV25-1 to TRBJ2-1; no definite D call. This CDR3 spans 14 amino acids. Germline CDR1 reads MGHDK; CDR2 reads SYGVNS. V was clipped by 2 bases and J by 0 bases, with 5 bases between them.

The rearrangement joins TRBV6-5 to TRBJ2-7, with D unresolved. Germline values: CDR1 MNHEY, CDR2 SVGAGI. The CDR3 sequence is 14 residues long. Trimming removed 2 bases at V and 0 bases at J, with 8 bases between. CDR3 region: CASSYDWYSYEQYF. The CDR3 region has the DNA TGTGCCAGCAGTTACGACTGGTACTCCTACGAGCAGTACTTC.

This clone turned up a few times. This sequence joins TRBV7-2 and TRBJ1-4; TRBD1 matches 11 bases. Germline V gene data show CDR1 as SGHTA and CDR2 as FQGNSA. With V trimmed by 3 bases and J by 7 bases, 4 bases remained unmatched. The CDR3 spans 15 residues. This chain's CDR3 is CASSFSGTGGEKLFF. The CDR3 DNA reads as TGTGCCAGCAGCTTTTCCGGGACAGGGGGTGAAAAACTGTTTTTT.

J is TRBJ2-5 and V is TRBV6-6; D not certain. Germline CDR1 MNHNY, CDR2 SVGAGI (reference sequence). With 0 bases removed from V and 1 base from J, the gap between germline ends came to 6 bases. CDR3 size: 14 residues. The CDR3 loop reads CASSYSNSQETQYF. The CDR3 DNA is TGTGCCAGCAGTTACTCGAACTCCCAAGAGACCCAGTACTTC.

This clone turned up a few times. The chain recombines TRBV7-3 with TRBJ2-1, with a possible D match to TRBD2 (5 bases). CDR3 length equals 14 residues. Per germline, CDR1 SGHTA and CDR2 FQGTGA. V lost 2 bases and J lost 6, with 11 bases in between. CDR3 nucleotide sequence: TGTGCCAGCAGCTTAGCGGGTTTTTTCAATGAGCAGTTCTTC. Residues: CASSLAGFFNEQFF.

This clone occurred a few times. The rearrangement links TRBV14 to TRBJ2-5; 11 positions match TRBD2. The CDR3 spans 19 residues. The V gene's germline CDR1 is SGHDN and CDR2 FVKESK. J lost 4 bases, V lost 1 base, and 14 bases had no gene match. CDR3 nucleotides: TGTGCCAGCAGCCAAGTTGGTAGCGGGAGGGCCAAAATAGGAGAGACCCAGTACTTC. This encodes CASSQVGSGRAKIGETQYF. The variable domain in full, with the rest retrieved from reference TRBV14 and TRBJ2-5, is EAGVTQFPSHSVIEKGQTVTLRCDPISGHDNLYWYRRVMGKEIKFLLHFVKESKQDESGMPNNRFLAERTGGTYSTLKVQPAELEDSGVYFCASSQVGSGRAKIGETQYFGPGTRLLVL.

J is TRBJ2-5 and V is TRBV5-1, with TRBD1 as a possible D gene (6 bases). This CDR3 is 14 amino acids long. CDR1 is SGHRS, CDR2 YFSETQ, per germline. Trimming removed 6 bases from V and 7 bases from J, with 19 bases in between. Written as DNA, the CDR3 is TGCGCCAGCACAGTGGACAGAAGCCCCGGGACCCAGTACTTC. It yields the protein CASTVDRSPGTQYF.

The chain combines TRBV5-1 with TRBJ1-2, with a possible D match to TRBD1 (6 bases). This CDR3 is 14 amino acids long. Germline values: CDR1 SGHRS, CDR2 YFSETQ. V was clipped by 0 bases and J by 7 bases, with 13 bases between them. The CDR3 sequence is CASSLEGHSGGYTF. The CDR3, as DNA: TGCGCCAGCAGCTTGGAGGGACATTCGGGTGGCTACACCTTC. Looking up the rest from reference TRBV5-1 and TRBJ1-2 gives the full variable domain: KAGVTQTPRYLIKTRGQQVTLSCSPISGHRSVSWYQQTPGQGLQFLFEYFSETQRNKGNFPGRFSGRQFSNSRSEMNVSTLELGDSALYLCASSLEGHSGGYTFGSGTRLTVV.

The rearrangement uses TRBV6-5 and TRBJ1-1, with 7 positions matching TRBD1. The CDR3 sequence is 15 residues long. V was pared by 2 bases and J by 2 bases, with 5 bases of the junction left unmatched. CDR1 is MNHEY and CDR2 is SVGAGI in the germline V gene. DNA for the CDR3: TGTGCCAGCAGTTACCGACAGGGTGTCAACACTGAAGCTTTCTTT. Its protein product is CASSYRQGVNTEAFF.

V usage is TRBV29-1 and J usage is TRBJ2-1, with 12 bases identical to TRBD2. Looked up from germline, CDR1 is SQVTM and CDR2 is ANQGSEA. Trimming cost V 1 base and J 4 bases; bases outside gene matches: 5. This CDR3 contains 16 residues. The CDR3 reads CSVEGTSGASYNEQFF. The DNA of the CDR3 is TGCAGCGTTGAAGGGACTAGCGGGGCGAGTTACAATGAGCAGTTCTTC.

The chain uses TRBV15 and TRBJ1-1; no definite D call. V lost 1 base to trimming and J lost 5 bases, with 11 bases between them. This CDR3 is built from 14 residues. Germline V lookup: CDR1 LNHNV, CDR2 YYDKDF (reference sequence). CDR3 DNA sequence: TGTGCCACCAGCAGAGGGCTGGCGGGGACTGAAGCTTTCTTT. Protein product: CATSRGLAGTEAFF.

This clone has only a few counts. This chain links TRBV30 with TRBJ1-1, with 9 bases lining up with TRBD1. The V gene end was trimmed by 1 base and the J gene end by 1 base; junction bases not matched to a gene: 1. The CDR3 has 14 residues. CDR1 is GTSNPN and CDR2 is SVGIG in the germline V gene (reference sequence). CDR3 bases: TGTGCCTGGAGTGGGGACAGGGCGAACACTGAAGCTTTCTTT. It specifies CAWSGDRANTEAFF. Combining the CDR3 with reference TRBV30 and TRBJ1-1 gives the whole variable domain SQTIHQWPATLVQPVGSPLSLECTVEGTSNPNLYWYRQAAGRGLQLLFYSVGIGQISSEVPQNLSASRPQDRQFILSSKKLLLSDSGFYLCAWSGDRANTEAFFGQGTRLTVV.